One T cell receptor (beta chain) is described in this entry. Its cognate antigen is unknown. All donors qualified as healthy HIV-negative adults and had experienced no recent acute infections or vaccinations. Trimming stripped 5 bases from V and 1 base from J, with 16 bases between. The CDR3 has 16 amino acids. CDR1 and CDR2 from the germline V gene are SGHNT and YENEEA. Produced via immunoSEQ multiplex PCR; TCRdb's table is partial and in-frame only. The sample shows 2,100,000 or so clones, approximately 96% of them seen only once. This entry comes from a study of shared clonotypes between healthy human individuals. Study-level points and caveats: Around 4.9% of naive CD4 clonotypes were shared across a handful of donors.

The receptor's source is a man between 18 and 29 years old in good health. The sequenced sample was naive CD4+ T cells sorted from blood. Described subset: CD45RA+ positively selected. The chain is built from TRBV11-3 and TRBJ2-3; D is perhaps TRBD1 or TRBD2 (5 bases each). As DNA, the CDR3 is TGTGCCAGCAGCCCCGAGGTGGGGGTCCGCACAGATACGCAGTATTTT. This codes for CASSPEVGVRTDTQYF.